A selection of T cell receptor beta chains follows, all from one sample in a study of read filtering for tumor transcriptome and immune sequencing. TCRdb ran MiXCR on the reads and lists one entry per CDR3 protein. The sample has fewer than 100,000 distinct CDR3 sequences, approximately 13% seen once. Sequencing was done on a sample of a population of CD138-negative cells sorted from bone marrow. Every receptor here comes from a donor at least 40 years old with multiple myeloma. Each CDR3 is given without its conserved first and last residue. The D gene is left open where the match is weak. A clone size is listed for some rows: how often the clone was seen (once, few, many), or a class if it is expanded.

d_call j_call v_call clone_size cdr3_aa
- TRBJ2-1 TRBV27 many ASSPGRDSENNEQF
- TRBJ2-7 TRBV7-9 many ASSSGHGATYEQY
TRBD1 TRBJ2-3 TRBV5-1 many ASSPDRLGDTQY
- TRBJ1-4 TRBV7-9 many ASSPPAGATNEKLF
- TRBJ1-1 TRBV6-5 many ASSYSRSGSTEAF
- TRBJ1-1 TRBV30 many AWSVDSLAEAF
- TRBJ2-2 TRBV28 many ASRTQGGGTGELF
TRBD2 TRBJ2-7 TRBV5-1 many ASSTRTRSYEQY
- TRBJ2-3 TRBV5-1 many ASSPLAGTDTQY
TRBD2 TRBJ2-1 TRBV27 many ASSLSTGRHNEQF
- TRBJ2-3 TRBV2 many ASSSRIGGGADTQY
- TRBJ2-1 TRBV29-1 many SQSRSVYNEQF
TRBD1 TRBJ2-7 TRBV5-1 - ASRPGQNYEQY
- TRBJ1-1 TRBV5-6 few ASSLLYTEAF
- TRBJ1-2 TRBV2 many ASSQAPTANYGYT
- TRBJ1-2 TRBV4-2 - ASSQAVPGGDYGYT